This T cell receptor beta chain was obtained from a study of identifying expanded T cells in peripheral blood. General observations from the study: Variance in clone template counts between approximately two-week samples significantly increased with total template count across all healthy donors. Differentially abundant clones: around 1.2 between replicates, just under 17 at around 2 weeks, approximately 19 at four.

This table comes from immunoSEQ multiplex PCR, and its TCRdb copy is limited to in-frame clones, with some not included. The sample contains about 130,000 clones, around 88% of which appear only once. For this clone: Its target is unknown.

The origin of this receptor is a person between 18 and 75 years old in good health. Sample: blood.

The CDR3: CASSESGQGAWGYTF. CDR3 nucleotides: TGTGCCAGCAGTGAATCTGGGCAGGGCGCGTGGGGCTACACCTTC. J is TRBJ1-2 and V is TRBV25-1, with D perhaps matching TRBD1 (5 bases). This CDR3 region has 15 residues. V was trimmed by 1 base and J by 8 bases, leaving 17 bases between them. From germline, CDR1 is MGHDK and CDR2 SYGVNS.